This T cell receptor beta chain appears in the sequencing data of a study of blood T cell repertoires in COVID-19. This clone was detected once. TCRdb's copy holds only in-frame clones and misses some; the assay was immunoSEQ multiplex PCR. There are 250,000 to 350,000 clones in the sample; less than 85% occur only once, and roughly 2.7% lies in the top ten. Individuals aged roughly 18 to 90 years were recruited from 24 US areas. In Cohort 3, a recovered donor had either two negative PCRs, clearance, or symptom resolution. The CDR3 has 16 amino acids. With 2 bases removed from V and 0 bases from J, the gap between germline ends came to 12 bases. The germline V gene has CDR1 SGDLS and CDR2 YYNGEE.

Material for sequencing was PBMCs or T cells enriched from blood (not recorded which). This receptor was taken from a woman aged 45-65 years who had recovered from COVID-19. The J gene is TRBJ2-1, the V gene TRBV9; perhaps TRBD2 as D (6 bases). CDR3: CASSVSGGVSYNEQFF. CDR3 in DNA: TGTGCCAGCAGCGTTAGCGGCGGGGTCTCCTACAATGAGCAGTTCTTC.